The 7 T cell receptor beta chains presented below share a single source sample, sequenced in a study of CD8 T cells in Susac syndrome. It was with random hexamers that roughly 0.45 to 1 ug RNA was reverse transcribed. TCRdb ran MiXCR on the immunoSEQ multiplex PCR reads and lists one entry per CDR3 protein. The sample lists fewer than 35,000 distinct CDR3 sequences, 94% occurring once. The sample comprised CD8+ T cells from PBMCs. The source is a human donor in good health.

V usage is TRBV11-3 and J usage is TRBJ1-1; no firm D call. V lost 0 bases, J lost 0 bases, and 8 bases lay in between. Germline V gene lookup returns CDR1 SGHNT and CDR2 YENEEA. The CDR3 extends over 15 amino acids. DNA for the CDR3: TGTGCCAGCAGCTTAGATGGCGGGGTGAACACTGAAGCTTTCTTT. It yields the protein CASSLDGGVNTEAFF.

The chain is built from TRBV6-2 or TRBV6-3 and TRBJ1-1, with D unresolved. Germline V gene data show CDR1 as MNHEY and CDR2 as SVGEGT. V gave up 2 bases and J gave up 11 bases, with 18 bases separating them. The CDR3 has 14 residues. The CDR3 DNA sequence: TGTGCCAGCAGTTACCTAGACTATACTGCGGCGGCTTTCTTT. Amino acid sequence: CASSYLDYTAAAFF.

The gene calls are TRBV4-3 and TRBJ1-4; 7 positions match TRBD1. The V gene end was trimmed by 3 bases and the J gene end by 5 bases; junction bases not matched to a gene: 6. The CDR3 loop spans 15 amino acids. Germline V gene lookup returns CDR1 LGHNA and CDR2 YSLEER. For the CDR3, the DNA is TGCGCCAGCAGCCAGGTGACAGGGCGAAATGAAAAACTGTTTTTT. This gives the protein CASSQVTGRNEKLFF.

The chain uses TRBV7-2 and TRBJ1-4; D unresolved. Trimming pared 3 bases from V and 7 bases from J, leaving 9 bases between. Germline CDR1 is SGHTA and CDR2 is FQGNSA. The CDR3 extends over 13 amino acids. The CDR3 loop is CASSFRPGEKLFF. The CDR3 region has the DNA TGTGCCAGCAGCTTCAGACCGGGTGAAAAACTGTTTTTT.

DNA for the CDR3: TGTGCCAGCAGTTACCCGGGCCCCGCGCGGAGCTACACCTTC. Translating it yields CASSYPGPARSYTF. The V call is TRBV6-2 or TRBV6-3, the J call TRBJ1-2, with unresolved D. This CDR3 has 14 residues. V was pared by 2 bases and J by 9 bases, with 16 bases between. The germline gives CDR1 MNHEY, CDR2 SVGEGT.

In this sample, this clonotype turned up once. The CDR3 nucleotides read TGTGCCAGCAGCCCAGGCCGGCGACAGAGGAGCACAGATACGCAGTATTTT. Its translation is CASSPGRRQRSTDTQYF. This rearrangement joins TRBV13 to TRBJ2-3, with TRBD1 as a possible D gene (5 bases). Germline V lookup: CDR1 PRHDT, CDR2 FYEKMQ (reference sequence). The CDR3 is made up of 17 amino acids. Trimming stripped 5 bases from V and 0 bases from J, with 18 bases between.

The rearrangement links TRBV6-1 to TRBJ2-5; D is undetermined. Trimming left V 6 bases short and J 9 bases short, with 17 bases between. CDR3 length: 13 amino acids. Germline-derived CDR1 and CDR2 are MNHNS and SASEGT. The CDR3 sequence is CASSEVQSSSQYF. The DNA of the CDR3 is TGTGCCAGCAGCGAGGTACAAAGTTCCTCCCAGTACTTC.